The rows below give T cell receptor beta chains drawn from one sample of a study of cytomegalovirus exposure and HLA in healthy donors. Sequencing used immunoSEQ multiplex PCR; TCRdb keeps in-frame clones, though not all of them. The sample records over 120,000 clones, about 84% being singletons. What was sequenced was PBMCs. The receptor source for this set is a woman between 18 and 29 years old in good health and CMV-seropositive. The CDR3 runs from the conserved cysteine through the conserved F or W. The D gene is left open where the match is weak.

j_call,v_call,d_call,cdr3_nt,cdr3_aa
TRBJ1-2,TRBV30,.,TGTGCCTGCGGGGGTGGAACCAAGGACGGCTACACCTTC,CACGGGTKDGYTF
TRBJ2-2,TRBV7-6,TRBD2,TGTGCCAGCAGCTTAGTACCTAGCGGTTACTCGACCGGGGAGCTGTTTTTT,CASSLVPSGYSTGELFF
TRBJ1-1,TRBV21-1,.,TGTGCCAGCAGCCCAAGGGGGGGGGCGAGTTTCAAGGACACTGAAGCTTTCTTT,CASSPRGGASFKDTEAFF
TRBJ2-7,TRBV2,TRBD1,TGTGCCAGCAGTAAGAGGGACAGGGGCTACGAGCAGTACTTC,CASSKRDRGYEQYF
TRBJ2-7,TRBV27,TRBD1,TGTGCCAGCAGTTTGACAGGGGGCTACGAGCAGTACTTC,CASSLTGGYEQYF
TRBJ2-5,TRBV5-1,.,TGCGCCAGCAGCCCGCAGCCGGGAGACCAAGAGACCCAGTACTTC,CASSPQPGDQETQYF
TRBJ1-4,TRBV11-3,.,TGTGCCAGCAGCTTAGGTGGGCAGAGAACAACTAATGAAAAACTGTTTTTT,CASSLGGQRTTNEKLFF
TRBJ1-3,TRBV9,TRBD1,TGTGCCAGCAGCGTAGCCGGGACAGGAGGAAACACCATATATTTT,CASSVAGTGGNTIYF
TRBJ1-1,TRBV6-1,TRBD1,TGTGCCAGCAGTGGTGACAGGGGGGAGTGGAGGAACACTGAAGCTTTCTTT,CASSGDRGEWRNTEAFF
TRBJ2-3,TRBV5-4,TRBD2,TGTGCCAGCAGCTTTGGGGGTGGGAGGGCAGATACGCAGTATTTT,CASSFGGGRADTQYF
TRBJ1-6,TRBV6-1,.,TGTGCCAGCAGTGAAAAGGATGGTTGGGGGGGCCCCCTCCACTTT,CASSEKDGWGGPLHF
TRBJ1-1,TRBV19,.,TGTGCCAGTAGTATATCCCTTTCGAAGGCGGACACTGAAGCTTTCTTT,CASSISLSKADTEAFF
TRBJ2-3,TRBV2,TRBD2,TGTGCCAGCAGTCCTGGACTAGATCGGCACACAGATACGCAGTATTTT,CASSPGLDRHTDTQYF
TRBJ2-7,TRBV6-6,TRBD1,TGTGCCAGCAGTTACTCGGGGACAGGGGGCGAGCAGTACTTC,CASSYSGTGGEQYF
TRBJ2-4,TRBV19,.,TGTGCCAGTAGTGCGCCGGGATCCTCCCGCAGGGCCAAAAACATTCAGTACTTC,CASSAPGSSRRAKNIQYF